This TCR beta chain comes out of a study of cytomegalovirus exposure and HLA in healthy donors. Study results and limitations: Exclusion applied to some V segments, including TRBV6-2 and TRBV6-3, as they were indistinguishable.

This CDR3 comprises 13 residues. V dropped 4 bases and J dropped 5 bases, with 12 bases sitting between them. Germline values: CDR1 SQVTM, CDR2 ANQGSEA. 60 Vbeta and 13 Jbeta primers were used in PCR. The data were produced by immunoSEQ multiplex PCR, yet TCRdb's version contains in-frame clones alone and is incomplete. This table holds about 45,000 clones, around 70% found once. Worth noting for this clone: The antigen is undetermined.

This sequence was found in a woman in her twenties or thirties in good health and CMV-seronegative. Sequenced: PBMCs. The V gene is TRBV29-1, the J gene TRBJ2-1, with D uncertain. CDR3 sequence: CSVGLLTNNEQFF. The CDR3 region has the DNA TGCAGCGTTGGACTCCTCACTAACAATGAGCAGTTCTTC.